The entry below describes one T cell receptor (beta chain). The antigen remains undetermined. Germline CDR1 is WNHNN and CDR2 is SYGVQD (reference sequence). The CDR3 is 13 amino acids. V lost 8 bases and J lost 1, with 11 bases in between. This sample was taken from a study of T cells in Graves' hyperthyroidism and ophthalmopathy. The study's findings and limits: Most clonotypes expanded in thyroid above 0.001 were likewise present in blood.

TCR beta CDR3 region amplification was performed from RNA transcripts. The HTBI set primed first-round TCR CDR3 RT-PCR. TCRdb called the multiplex PCR reads again in MiXCR, with one record for every CDR3 protein. In the table there are some 600,000 distinct CDR3 sequences, approximately 15% of which are singletons. This sequence was found in a woman in her 30s with Graves' hyperthyroidism that later progressed to Graves' ophthalmopathy. Sequencing input: blood. The V gene is TRBV10-1, the J gene TRBJ1-1; weak D call: TRBD1 (5 bases). The CDR3 sequence is CASADGQNTEAFF. The CDR3 DNA sequence: TGCGCCAGCGCAGACGGACAGAACACTGAAGCTTTCTTT.